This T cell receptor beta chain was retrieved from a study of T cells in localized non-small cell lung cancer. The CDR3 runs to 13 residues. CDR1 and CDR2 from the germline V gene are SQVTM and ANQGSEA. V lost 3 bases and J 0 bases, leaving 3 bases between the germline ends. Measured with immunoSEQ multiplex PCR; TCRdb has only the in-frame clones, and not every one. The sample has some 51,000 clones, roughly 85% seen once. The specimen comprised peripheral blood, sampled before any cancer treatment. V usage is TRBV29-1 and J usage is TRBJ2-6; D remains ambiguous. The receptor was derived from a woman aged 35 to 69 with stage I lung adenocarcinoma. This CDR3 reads CSVENSGANVLTF. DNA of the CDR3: TGCAGCGTTGAGAACTCTGGGGCCAACGTCCTGACTTTC.